This T cell receptor (beta chain) was documented in a study of blood T cell repertoires in COVID-19. Germline CDR1 SQVTM, CDR2 ANQGSEA. V shed 7 bases and J 0 bases; nucleotides not matched to a gene: 9. CDR3 length: 14 amino acids. Cohorts were assigned according to the clinical history that participants reported. Recovery among Cohort 3 donors was established by two negative PCRs, clearance, or symptom resolution. Some clones are missing from TCRdb's copy, which holds only in-frame ones; the method was immunoSEQ multiplex PCR. Here the sample spans 350,000 to 450,000 clones, around 86% being singletons.

The sequenced sample consisted of PBMCs or T cells enriched from blood (not recorded which). The clonotype comes from a woman aged 50 to 60 who had recovered from COVID-19. The rearrangement uses TRBV29-1 and TRBJ2-7, with 7 bases matching TRBD1. CDR3 in amino acids: CSATGQTSSYEQYF. Here the CDR3 DNA reads TGCAGCGCCACGGGACAGACCAGCTCCTACGAGCAGTACTTC.